The 10 T cell receptor beta chains listed next were all sequenced from one sample in a study of blood T cell repertoires in COVID-19. Method: immunoSEQ multiplex PCR; TCRdb's copy keeps in-frame clones and lacks some. The sample holds about 190,000 clones; over 70% are singletons and the top ten take 6.9%. Sequenced: peripheral blood. Every receptor here comes from a man in his sixties with acute or convalescent COVID-19.

CDR3 DNA: TGTGCCAGCACCGGGTTAAGCGGGGGACCCTACAATGAGCAGTTCTTC. Translating gives CASTGLSGGPYNEQFF. The gene calls are TRBV11-2 and TRBJ2-1; 8 bases fit TRBD2. Trimming removed 7 bases from V and 2 bases from J; junction bases left unmatched: 10. This CDR3 contains 16 residues. Germline V CDR1 and CDR2: SGHAT, FQNNGV.

This clone was observed a handful of times. The V call is TRBV7-9, the J call TRBJ1-6; TRBD1 is a possible D gene (6 bases). The length of the CDR3 is 15 residues. Germline loops: CDR1 SEHNR, CDR2 FQNEAQ (reference sequence). V was shortened by 0 bases and J by 8 bases, with 11 bases between the two germline ends. CDR3 nucleotide sequence: TGTGCCAGCAGCTTAGCGGACAGTATACATTCACCCCTCCACTTT. Encoded protein: CASSLADSIHSPLHF.

A single count supports this clone. V gene TRBV9 combines with J gene TRBJ1-3, with D uncertain. CDR1 and CDR2 from the germline V gene are SGDLS and YYNGEE. V lost 1 base and J 0 bases, leaving 8 bases between the germline ends. The CDR3 covers 15 residues. CDR3 nucleotide sequence: TGTGCCAGCAGCGTACGGGCGGGCTCTGGAAACACCATATATTTT. Encoded protein: CASSVRAGSGNTIYF.

In nucleotides, the CDR3 is TGTGCCAGTAGGAGCGCGGGAGGGGGTGTAGGTCAGCCCCAGCATTTT. It encodes CASRSAGGGVGQPQHF. The rearrangement links TRBV19 to TRBJ1-5; TRBD1 might be the D (6 bases). The CDR3 is made up of 16 amino acids. Germline-derived CDR1 and CDR2 are LNHDA and SQIVND (reference sequence). V gave up 6 bases and J gave up 6 bases, with 21 bases separating them.

In its sample, this clone was seen a few times. The chain recombines TRBV27 with TRBJ1-4, with 8 positions matching TRBD1. The V gene's germline CDR1 is MNHEY and CDR2 SMNVEV (reference sequence). The CDR3 spans 14 residues. V lost 6 bases to trimming and J lost 2 bases; unmatched junction nucleotides: 2. In nucleotides, the CDR3 is TGTGCCAGCAGGAACAGGGGGACTAATGAAAAACTGTTTTTT. Amino acid sequence: CASRNRGTNEKLFF.

The genes are TRBV9 and TRBJ1-4; 10 bases are a match to TRBD1. The junction had 7 bases not matched to a gene; V was cut back by 2 bases and J by 0 bases. This CDR3 is 18 amino acids long. Germline CDR1 SGDLS, CDR2 YYNGEE. CDR3 region: CASSVGTGDHATNEKLFF. DNA for the CDR3: TGTGCCAGCAGCGTGGGGACAGGGGACCATGCAACTAATGAAAAACTGTTTTTT.

This chain joins TRBV20-1 and TRBJ2-5, with D hard to call. Germline loops: CDR1 DFQATT, CDR2 SNEGSKA (reference sequence). The CDR3 spans 12 residues. V was cut by 3 bases and J by 0 bases, with 5 bases left in between. The CDR3 DNA follows: TGCAGTGCTAGTCAGAACCAAGAGACCCAGTACTTC. This translates into CSASQNQETQYF.

The gene calls are TRBV4-2 and TRBJ2-3, with 14 bases identical to TRBD2. Germline assignment: CDR1 LGHNA and CDR2 YNFKEQ. The CDR3 has 20 amino acids. V was clipped by 1 base and J by 1 base; unmatched bases: 10. The CDR3 nucleotides are TGTGCCAGCAGCCAAGGGCCCGGGACTAGCGGGAGCCACCGCACAGATACGCAGTATTTT. Protein product: CASSQGPGTSGSHRTDTQYF.

This rearrangement joins TRBV5-1 to TRBJ1-1; tentatively, D is TRBD1 (6 bases). Germline CDR1 reads SGHRS; CDR2 reads YFSETQ. This CDR3 has 16 amino acids. The V end was cut by 4 bases, the J end by 2 bases, with 18 bases between. CDR3 DNA: TGCGCCAGCAGCAGATCGGCCGGACAGCCAAACACTGAAGCTTTCTTT. This gives the protein CASSRSAGQPNTEAFF.

The V and J genes are TRBV19 and TRBJ2-1; tentatively, D is TRBD2 (7 bases). Trimming pared 1 base from V and 6 bases from J, leaving 13 bases between. In germline, CDR1 is LNHDA, CDR2 SQIVND (reference sequence). CDR3 length: 15 amino acids. The CDR3 sequence: CASSIGRETGNEQFF. CDR3 coding DNA: TGTGCCAGTAGTATAGGGCGGGAGACAGGCAATGAGCAGTTCTTC.